This TCR beta chain was captured by sequencing in a study of TIL therapy for anti-PD-1-resistant metastatic lung cancer. This was the immunoSEQ v3 assay. Assay: immunoSEQ multiplex PCR; the TCRdb copy retains only in-frame clones and omits some. The table has approximately 12,000 clones, approximately 59% seen once. After removal of 5 bases from V and 8 bases from J, the junction contained 6 bases not matched to a gene. This CDR3 comprises 14 residues. Germline CDR1 SEHNR, CDR2 FQNEAQ (reference sequence). Documented time point: pre-treatment sample, taken before nivolumab and TIL therapy. Tumor tissue came from excised metastases, mostly pleural nodules or supraclavicular lymph nodes.

Sequencing used tumor tissue, obtained at baseline. This chain joins TRBV7-9 and TRBJ1-2, with 12 bases aligning to TRBD1. This TCR was sampled from a person between 25 and 79 years old with non-small cell lung cancer. In DNA form, the CDR3 reads TGTGCCAGCAGCGCGGGACAGGGGGCGTCCGGCTACACCTTC. It codes for CASSAGQGASGYTF.